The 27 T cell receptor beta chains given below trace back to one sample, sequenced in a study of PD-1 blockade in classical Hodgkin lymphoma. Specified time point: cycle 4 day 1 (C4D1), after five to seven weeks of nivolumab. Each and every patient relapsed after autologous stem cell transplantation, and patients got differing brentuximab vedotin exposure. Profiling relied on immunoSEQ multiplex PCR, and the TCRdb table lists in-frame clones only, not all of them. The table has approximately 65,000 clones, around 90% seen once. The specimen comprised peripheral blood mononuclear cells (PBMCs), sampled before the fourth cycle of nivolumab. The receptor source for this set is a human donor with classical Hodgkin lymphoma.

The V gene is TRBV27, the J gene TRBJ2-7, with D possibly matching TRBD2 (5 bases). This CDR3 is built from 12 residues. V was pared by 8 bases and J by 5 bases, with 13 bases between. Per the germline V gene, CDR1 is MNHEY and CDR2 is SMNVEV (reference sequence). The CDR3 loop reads CASRGRIDEQYF. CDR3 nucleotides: TGTGCCAGCCGGGGAAGGATAGACGAGCAGTACTTC.

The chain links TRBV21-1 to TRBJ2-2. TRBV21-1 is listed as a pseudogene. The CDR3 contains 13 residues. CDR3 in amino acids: CASSLGGTGELFF. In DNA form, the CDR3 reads TGTGCCAGCAGCCTAGGGGGGACCGGGGAGCTGTTTTTT.

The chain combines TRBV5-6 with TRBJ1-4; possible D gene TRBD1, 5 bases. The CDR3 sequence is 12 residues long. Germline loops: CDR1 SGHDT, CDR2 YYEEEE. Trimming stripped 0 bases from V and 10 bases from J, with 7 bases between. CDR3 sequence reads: CASSLAQGKLFF. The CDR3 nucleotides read TGTGCCAGCAGCTTGGCCCAGGGAAAACTGTTTTTT.

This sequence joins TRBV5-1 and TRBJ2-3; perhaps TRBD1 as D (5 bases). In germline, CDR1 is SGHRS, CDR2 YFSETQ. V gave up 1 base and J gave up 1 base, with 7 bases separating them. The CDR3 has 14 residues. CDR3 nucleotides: TGCGCCAGCAGCTTGTTCAGGGGCACAGATACGCAGTATTTT. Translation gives CASSLFRGTDTQYF. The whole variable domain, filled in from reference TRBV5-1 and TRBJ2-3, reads KAGVTQTPRYLIKTRGQQVTLSCSPISGHRSVSWYQQTPGQGLQFLFEYFSETQRNKGNFPGRFSGRQFSNSRSEMNVSTLELGDSALYLCASSLFRGTDTQYFGPGTRLTVL.

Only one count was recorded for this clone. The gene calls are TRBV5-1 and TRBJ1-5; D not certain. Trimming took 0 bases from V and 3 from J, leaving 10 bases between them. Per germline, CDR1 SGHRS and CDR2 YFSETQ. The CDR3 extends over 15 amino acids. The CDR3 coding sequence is TGCGCCAGCAGCTTGGAAGGGCAGCTCAATCAGCCCCAGCATTTT. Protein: CASSLEGQLNQPQHF.

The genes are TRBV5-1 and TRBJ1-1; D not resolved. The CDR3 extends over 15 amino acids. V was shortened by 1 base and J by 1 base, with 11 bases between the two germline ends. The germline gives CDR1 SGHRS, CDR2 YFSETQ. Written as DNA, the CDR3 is TGCGCCAGCAGCTTGTTCCGGAACTCGAACACTGAAGCTTTCTTT. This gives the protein CASSLFRNSNTEAFF.

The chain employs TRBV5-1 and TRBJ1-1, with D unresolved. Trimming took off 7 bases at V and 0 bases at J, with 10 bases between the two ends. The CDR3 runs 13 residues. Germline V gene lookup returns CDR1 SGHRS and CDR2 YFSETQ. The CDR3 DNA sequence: TGCGCCAGCCGGCCCCTAATGAACACTGAAGCTTTCTTT. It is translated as CASRPLMNTEAFF.

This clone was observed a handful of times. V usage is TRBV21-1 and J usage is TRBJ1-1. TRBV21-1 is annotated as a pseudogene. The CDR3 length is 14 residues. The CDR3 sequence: CASSKNLLNTEAFF. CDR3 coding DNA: TGTGCCAGCAGCAAGAACCTATTGAACACTGAAGCTTTCTTT.

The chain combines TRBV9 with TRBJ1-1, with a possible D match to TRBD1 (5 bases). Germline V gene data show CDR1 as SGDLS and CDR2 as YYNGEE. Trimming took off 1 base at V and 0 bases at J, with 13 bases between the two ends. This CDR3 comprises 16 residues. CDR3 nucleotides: TGTGCCAGCAGCGTACTGGGGGATTGGATGAACACTGAAGCTTTCTTT. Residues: CASSVLGDWMNTEAFF.

CDR3 nucleotides: TGCGCCAGCAGCGGGACAGACGGAAACACCATATATTTT. Its protein product is CASSGTDGNTIYF. This sequence joins TRBV10-2 and TRBJ1-3; 7 bases map to TRBD1. The germline V gene encodes CDR1 WSHSY and CDR2 SAAADI. Trimming removed 6 bases from V and 4 bases from J; junction bases left unmatched: 3. The CDR3 sequence is 13 residues long.

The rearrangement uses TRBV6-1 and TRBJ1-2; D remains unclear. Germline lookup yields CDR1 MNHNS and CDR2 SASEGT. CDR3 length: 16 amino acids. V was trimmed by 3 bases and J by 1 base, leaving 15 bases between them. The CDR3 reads CASSDEGPLFNYGYTF. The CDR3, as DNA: TGTGCCAGCAGTGATGAAGGTCCCCTTTTTAACTATGGCTACACCTTC.

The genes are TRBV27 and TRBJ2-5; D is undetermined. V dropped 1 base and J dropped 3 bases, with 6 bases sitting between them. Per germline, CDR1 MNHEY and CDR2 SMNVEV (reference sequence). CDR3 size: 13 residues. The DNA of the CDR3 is TGTGCCAGCAGTTTATTTCGAGAAGAGACCCAGTACTTC. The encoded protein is CASSLFREETQYF.

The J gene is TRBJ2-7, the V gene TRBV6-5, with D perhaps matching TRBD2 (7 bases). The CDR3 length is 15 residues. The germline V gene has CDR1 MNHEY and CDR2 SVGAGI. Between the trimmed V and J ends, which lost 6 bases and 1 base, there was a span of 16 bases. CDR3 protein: CASSLSGGPSYEQYF. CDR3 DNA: TGTGCCAGCAGCCTATCGGGGGGCCCATCCTACGAGCAGTACTTC.

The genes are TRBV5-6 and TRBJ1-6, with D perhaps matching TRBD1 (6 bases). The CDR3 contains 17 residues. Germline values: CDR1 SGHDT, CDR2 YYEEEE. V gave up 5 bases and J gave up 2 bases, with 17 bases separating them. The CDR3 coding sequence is TGTGCCAGCAGTAGAAAACCCGGGACAACCTATAATTCACCCCTCCACTTT. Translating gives CASSRKPGTTYNSPLHF.

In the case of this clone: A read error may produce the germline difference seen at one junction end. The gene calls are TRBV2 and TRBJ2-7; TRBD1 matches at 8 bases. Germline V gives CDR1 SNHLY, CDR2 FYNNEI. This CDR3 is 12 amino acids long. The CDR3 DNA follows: TGTGCCGGCAGGGGGCGCGTCCACGAGCAGTACTTC. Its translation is CAGRGRVHEQYF.

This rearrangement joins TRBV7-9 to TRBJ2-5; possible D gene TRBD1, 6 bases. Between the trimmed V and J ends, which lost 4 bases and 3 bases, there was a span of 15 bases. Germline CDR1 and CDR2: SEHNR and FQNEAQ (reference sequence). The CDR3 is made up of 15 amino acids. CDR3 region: CASSSWGPHEETQYF. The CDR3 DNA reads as TGTGCCAGCAGCTCTTGGGGGCCACATGAAGAGACCCAGTACTTC.

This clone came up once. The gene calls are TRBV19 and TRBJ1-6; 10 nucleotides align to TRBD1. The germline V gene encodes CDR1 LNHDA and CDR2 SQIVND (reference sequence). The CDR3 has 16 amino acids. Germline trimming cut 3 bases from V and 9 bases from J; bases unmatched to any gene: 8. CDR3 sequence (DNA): TGTGCCAGTAGTATCCCCCTCGGGACAGGGGCTTCACCCCTCCACTTT. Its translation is CASSIPLGTGASPLHF.

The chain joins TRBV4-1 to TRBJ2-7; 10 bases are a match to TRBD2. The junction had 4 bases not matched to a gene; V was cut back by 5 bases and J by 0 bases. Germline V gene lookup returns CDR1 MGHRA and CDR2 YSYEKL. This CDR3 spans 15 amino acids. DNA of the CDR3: TGCGCCAGCAGCTTAGCGGGGGGTACCTCCTACGAGCAGTACTTC. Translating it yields CASSLAGGTSYEQYF.

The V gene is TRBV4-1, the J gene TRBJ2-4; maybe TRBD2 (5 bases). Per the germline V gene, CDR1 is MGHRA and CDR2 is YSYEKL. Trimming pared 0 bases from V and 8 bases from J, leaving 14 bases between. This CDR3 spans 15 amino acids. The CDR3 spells CASSQERFSEDIQYF. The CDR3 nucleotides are TGCGCCAGCAGCCAAGAACGATTTAGCGAGGACATTCAGTACTTC.

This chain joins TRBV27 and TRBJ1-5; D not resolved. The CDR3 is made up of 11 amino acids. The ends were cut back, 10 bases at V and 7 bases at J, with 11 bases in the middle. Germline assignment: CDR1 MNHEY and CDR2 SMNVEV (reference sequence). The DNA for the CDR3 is TGTGCCATCCACAGCGGCCAGCCCCAGCATTTT. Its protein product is CAIHSGQPQHF.

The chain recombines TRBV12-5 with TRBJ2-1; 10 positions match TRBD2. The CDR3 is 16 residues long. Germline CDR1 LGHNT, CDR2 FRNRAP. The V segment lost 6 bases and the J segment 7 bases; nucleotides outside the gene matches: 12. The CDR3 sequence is CASGYVAGGPLNEQFF. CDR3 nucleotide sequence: TGTGCTAGTGGCTACGTAGCGGGGGGCCCCTTGAATGAGCAGTTCTTC.

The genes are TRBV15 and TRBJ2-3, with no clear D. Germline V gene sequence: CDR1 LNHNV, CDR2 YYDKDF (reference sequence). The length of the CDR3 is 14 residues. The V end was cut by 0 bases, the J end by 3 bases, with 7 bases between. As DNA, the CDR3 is TGTGCCACCAGCAGAGATCTGGTAACAGATACGCAGTATTTT. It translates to CATSRDLVTDTQYF.

The CDR3 DNA reads TGTGCCAGCAGCTTCCCGACCTCTCTGGGGGAGCAGTTCTTC. Translated: CASSFPTSLGEQFF. This rearrangement joins TRBV5-6 to TRBJ2-1; no definite D call. The CDR3 is 14 residues long. With 2 bases removed from V and 10 bases from J, the gap between germline ends came to 16 bases. CDR1 is SGHDT, CDR2 YYEEEE, per germline.

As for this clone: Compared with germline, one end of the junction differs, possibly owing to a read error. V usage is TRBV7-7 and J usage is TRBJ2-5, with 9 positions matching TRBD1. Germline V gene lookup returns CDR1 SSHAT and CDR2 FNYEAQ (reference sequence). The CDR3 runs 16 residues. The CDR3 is CASSPIPDRGRETQYF. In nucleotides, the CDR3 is TGTGCTAGCAGCCCCATACCCGACAGGGGGAGGGAGACCCAGTACTTC.

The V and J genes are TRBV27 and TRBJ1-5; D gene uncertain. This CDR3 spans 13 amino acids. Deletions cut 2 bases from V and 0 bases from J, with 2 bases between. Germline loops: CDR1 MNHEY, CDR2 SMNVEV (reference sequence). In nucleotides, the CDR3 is TGTGCCAGCAGTTTAGGTAGCAATCAGCCCCAGCATTTT. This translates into CASSLGSNQPQHF.

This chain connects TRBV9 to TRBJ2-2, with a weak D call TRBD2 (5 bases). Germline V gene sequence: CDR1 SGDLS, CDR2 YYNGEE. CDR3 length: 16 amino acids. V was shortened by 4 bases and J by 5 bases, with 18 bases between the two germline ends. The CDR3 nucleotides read TGTGCCAGCAGCCCTCGTTGGAGCGGTAATACCGGGGAGCTGTTTTTT. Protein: CASSPRWSGNTGELFF.

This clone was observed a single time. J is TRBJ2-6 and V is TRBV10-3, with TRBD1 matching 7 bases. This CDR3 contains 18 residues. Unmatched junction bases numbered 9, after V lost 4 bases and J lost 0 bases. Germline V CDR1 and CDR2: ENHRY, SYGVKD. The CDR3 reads CAISVRGQWNSGANVLTF. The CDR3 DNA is TGTGCCATCAGTGTAAGGGGACAGTGGAACTCTGGGGCCAACGTCCTGACTTTC.